This T cell receptor (beta chain) comes out of a study of blood T cells in healthy people across ages. The study, taken as a whole, reports: Older age went with lower TCR beta diversity per million T cells, in a roughly linear way. Diversity was estimated from one million T cells, and these estimates were considered underestimates.

This clonotype was observed a few times. The antigen remains unidentified. The CDR3 contains 15 residues. J gave up 2 bases and V 4 bases, and 6 bases lay outside the gene matches. Germline-derived CDR1 and CDR2 are SGHKS and YYEKEE (reference sequence). Individuals who donated were healthy Caucasians from Russia aged about 6 to 95. A second PCR of 7 to 11 cycles used a sample-barcoded 5' primer and a J-beta primer mix. Each CDR3 protein gets one entry after TCRdb re-called the 5' RACE reads with MiXCR. The table has under 750,000 distinct CDR3 sequences, more than 45% seen once. The clonotype comes from a man older than 75 in good health. The sequenced sample was blood. This rearrangement joins TRBV5-5 to TRBJ1-2, with 9 bases lining up with TRBD1. The CDR3: CASSTATGGNYGYTF. In DNA form, the CDR3 reads TGTGCCAGCAGCACAGCGACAGGGGGAAACTATGGCTACACCTTC.